The rows below give T cell receptor beta chains drawn from one sample of a study of identical twins. TCRdb fed the 5' RACE reads into MiXCR, producing one record per CDR3 protein. This sample has a few hundred thousand distinct CDR3 sequences, with about 8.5% found just once. The data were also submitted as part of a second study, on yellow fever vaccine responses in identical twins.

The sequencing input was CD8+ T cells sorted from blood. These receptors were collected from a young woman in good health. Each CDR3 is given with its conserved first and last residue. D genes are given only for firm matches. Rows give clone size only sometimes, using once, few, many, or a class for an expanded clone.

DNA	CDR3	D	V	size	length	J
TGTGCCAGCAGCTTGGTGGCGGGGAACCGGGAGAGCACAGATACGCAGTATTTT	CASSLVAGNRESTDTQYF	NA	TRBV5-6	few	18	TRBJ2-3
TGCGCCAGCAGCCAAAACCCTAATACAGGGGGGTACTCCTACGAGCAGTACTTC	CASSQNPNTGGYSYEQYF	TRBD1	TRBV4-3	many	18	TRBJ2-7
TGTGCCACCAGTGATTTGTTGGGACTACCGTATTTT	CATSDLLGLPYF	TRBD2	TRBV24-1	many	12	TRBJ2-3
TGTGCCAGCAGCCTTAGTGGCGCCGGGGAGCTGTTTTTT	CASSLSGAGELFF	NA	TRBV7-9	many	13	TRBJ2-2
TGTGCCAGCAGCCAACGAGGGGATCTTCGGAGGAATTCACCCCTCCACTTT	CASSQRGDLRRNSPLHF	NA	TRBV14	NA	17	TRBJ1-6
TGTGCCAGCACCTCGGCTAGCGGGGGGCCCAAGTACAATGAGCAGTTCTTC	CASTSASGGPKYNEQFF	TRBD2	TRBV27	NA	17	TRBJ2-1
TGCAGTGCTAGGGCCCCCGGGATTCCCGAAGCTTTCTTT	CSARAPGIPEAFF	NA	TRBV20-1	NA	13	TRBJ1-1
TGTGCCACCCGGGCGGCTTACTCCTACGAGCAGTACTTC	CATRAAYSYEQYF	NA	TRBV6-1	NA	13	TRBJ2-7
TGCAGTGCTAGGGGGCCTGGCTACGAGCAGTACTTC	CSARGPGYEQYF	NA	TRBV20-1	NA	12	TRBJ2-7
TGTGCCAGCTCACCGGCGGGAGGTCCCTCAAGCGCCGCCTACAATGAGCAGTTCTTC	CASSPAGGPSSAAYNEQFF	TRBD2	TRBV18	once	19	TRBJ2-1
TGCGCCAGCAGCCAAGATCGCCTAGGAACCGGGGAGCTGTTTTTT	CASSQDRLGTGELFF	NA	TRBV4-3	NA	15	TRBJ2-2
TGCAGCGTTGAACCGTGGAGTGGGGGGAGCAATGAGCAGTTCTTC	CSVEPWSGGSNEQFF	NA	TRBV29-1	NA	15	TRBJ2-1
TGTGCCAGCAACAGGGGTCGTGAGCAGTTCTTC	CASNRGREQFF	TRBD1	TRBV27	NA	11	TRBJ2-1
TGTGCCAGCAGCTTATCTACTAGCGGGAGTTACGAGCAGTTCTTC	CASSLSTSGSYEQFF	TRBD2	TRBV7-9	many	15	TRBJ2-1
TGTGCCAGCAGTTTAGAGGCGGGGGGGCCTCGGGAGCAGTACTTC	CASSLEAGGPREQYF	TRBD2	TRBV28	few	15	TRBJ2-7
TGTGCCAGCAGTTACTCGATTTCTAGCACAGATACGCAGTATTTT	CASSYSISSTDTQYF	NA	TRBV6-5	many	15	TRBJ2-3
TGTGCCAGCAGCCTACGCCAGGGGGATCAAGAGACCCAGTACTTC	CASSLRQGDQETQYF	TRBD1	TRBV7-9	few	15	TRBJ2-5
TGTGCCAGCAGCGGACGGGACAGAACGAGCTACGAGCAGTACTTC	CASSGRDRTSYEQYF	TRBD1	TRBV9	many	15	TRBJ2-7
TGTGCCAGCAGCTTTCCAGGGGGGGTAGCGGGACTCTCCTACAATGAGCAGTTCTTC	CASSFPGGVAGLSYNEQFF	NA	TRBV11-1	many	19	TRBJ2-1
TGTGCCAGCAGCTTAGATCTGAGGGTCACGGACTTC	CASSLDLRVTDF	NA	TRBV7-8	NA	12	TRBJ2-7
TGTGCCAGCAGTTCGGCCGGGAGTACGCAGTATTTT	CASSSAGSTQYF	NA	TRBV12-3/TRBV12-4	NA	12	TRBJ2-3
TGTGCCAGCAGCTATAGGGACAGGGGGCTTACAGATACGCAGTATTTT	CASSYRDRGLTDTQYF	TRBD1	TRBV13	NA	16	TRBJ2-3
TGTGCCAGCAGTTACTCGACTAGCGGGAGGGGAGATGAGCAGTTCTTC	CASSYSTSGRGDEQFF	TRBD2	TRBV6-2/TRBV6-3	NA	16	TRBJ2-1
TGTGCCAGCAGTTACACCAACCTCCAGACCCAGTACTTC	CASSYTNLQTQYF	NA	TRBV6-5	NA	13	TRBJ2-5
TGTGCCAGCAGTCAAACCCGCGGGTTGTGGGAGACCCAGTACTTC	CASSQTRGLWETQYF	NA	TRBV28	few	15	TRBJ2-5
TGTGCCAGCAGGGACAGGGGGCATGAGCAGTACTTC	CASRDRGHEQYF	TRBD1	TRBV6-2/TRBV6-3	few	12	TRBJ2-7
TGTGCCTTAAACAGGGGCGGCACAGATACGCAGTATTTT	CALNRGGTDTQYF	TRBD1	TRBV30	NA	13	TRBJ2-3
TGTGCCAGCAGCGTACAGGCACAAGTACTAGTTCAAGAGACCCAGTACTTC	CASSVQAQVLVQETQYF	NA	TRBV11-1	NA	17	TRBJ2-5
TGTGCCAGCAGTTTCCTGGACAGAGCCAAAGAGACCCAGTACTTC	CASSFLDRAKETQYF	NA	TRBV6-2/TRBV6-3	many	15	TRBJ2-5
TGTGCCAGCAGTTTAGATTCGGCTGGGGGAACCGGGGCCAACGTCCTGACTTTC	CASSLDSAGGTGANVLTF	NA	TRBV12-3/TRBV12-4	few	18	TRBJ2-6
TGTGCCAGCAGTTTATCGGTCGAGAAAGAGCAGTTCTTC	CASSLSVEKEQFF	NA	TRBV27	many	13	TRBJ2-1
TGCAGCGTTGTAGCAGGTTTGAACACCGGGGAGCTGTTTTTT	CSVVAGLNTGELFF	NA	TRBV29-1	many	14	TRBJ2-2
TGCAGCGTTGGCGGACAGCCCTCCTACGAGCAGTACTTC	CSVGGQPSYEQYF	NA	TRBV29-1	many	13	TRBJ2-7
TGCGCCAGCAGCTTGCGGACAGGGTTGAACTACGAGCAGTACTTC	CASSLRTGLNYEQYF	TRBD1	TRBV5-1	many	15	TRBJ2-7
TGTGCCAGCAGTTTCAGGGGGGAACGGGAGACCCAGTACTTC	CASSFRGERETQYF	NA	TRBV28	many	14	TRBJ2-5
TGTGCCAGCAGAAGACCGACAGGGAGGAACACTGAAGCTTTCTTT	CASRRPTGRNTEAFF	TRBD1	TRBV12-3/TRBV12-4	many	15	TRBJ1-1
TGTGCCAACACCTCAGATCCCGGGACTTACGATTCAGATACGCAGTATTTT	CANTSDPGTYDSDTQYF	NA	TRBV12-3/TRBV12-4	NA	17	TRBJ2-3
TGTGCCAGCAGCCCCCGCGGGGGAGGCTCCTACGAGCAGTACTTC	CASSPRGGGSYEQYF	TRBD2	TRBV7-2	NA	15	TRBJ2-7